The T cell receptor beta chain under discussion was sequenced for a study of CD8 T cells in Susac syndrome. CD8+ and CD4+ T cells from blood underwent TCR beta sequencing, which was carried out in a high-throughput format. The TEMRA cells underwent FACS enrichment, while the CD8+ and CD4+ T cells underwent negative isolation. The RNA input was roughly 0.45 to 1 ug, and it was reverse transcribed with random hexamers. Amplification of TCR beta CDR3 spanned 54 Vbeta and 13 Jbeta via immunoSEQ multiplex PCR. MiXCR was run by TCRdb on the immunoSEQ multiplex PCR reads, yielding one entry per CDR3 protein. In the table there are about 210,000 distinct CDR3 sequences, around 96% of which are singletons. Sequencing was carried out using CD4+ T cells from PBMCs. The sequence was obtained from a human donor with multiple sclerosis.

CDR3 sequence reads: CASSGGGLAGMNEQFF. The DNA for the CDR3 is TGTGCCAGCAGCGGCGGGGGACTAGCGGGAATGAATGAGCAGTTCTTC. This rearrangement joins TRBV9 to TRBJ2-1, with TRBD2 identical over 13 bases. The CDR3 extends over 16 amino acids. Germline V CDR1 and CDR2: SGDLS, YYNGEE. The V and J ends lost 3 bases and 7 bases, in that order; junction bases with no gene match: 7.